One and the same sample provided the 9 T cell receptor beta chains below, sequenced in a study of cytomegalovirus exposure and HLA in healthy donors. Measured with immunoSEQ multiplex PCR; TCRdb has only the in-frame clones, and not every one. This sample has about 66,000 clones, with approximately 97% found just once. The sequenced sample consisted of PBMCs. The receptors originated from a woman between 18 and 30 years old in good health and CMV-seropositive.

The CDR3 spells CASSDFGNQPQHF. CDR3 in DNA: TGTGCCAGCAGTGATTTCGGGAATCAGCCCCAGCATTTT. This chain joins TRBV25-1 and TRBJ1-5; D not resolved. V lost 3 bases to trimming and J lost 4 bases, with 7 bases between them. CDR3 size: 13 residues. Germline lookup yields CDR1 MGHDK and CDR2 SYGVNS.

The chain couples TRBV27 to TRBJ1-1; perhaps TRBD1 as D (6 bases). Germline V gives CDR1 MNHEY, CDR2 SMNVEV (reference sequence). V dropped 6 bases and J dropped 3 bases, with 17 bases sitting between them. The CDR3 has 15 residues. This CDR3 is CASRDSYSGHTEAFF. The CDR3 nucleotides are TGTGCCAGCAGGGACAGCTATTCCGGGCACACTGAAGCTTTCTTT.

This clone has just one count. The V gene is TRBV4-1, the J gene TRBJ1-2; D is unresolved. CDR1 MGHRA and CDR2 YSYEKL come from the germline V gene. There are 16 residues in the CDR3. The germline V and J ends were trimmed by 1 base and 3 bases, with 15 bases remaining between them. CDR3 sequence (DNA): TGCGCCAGCAGCCAAGGCGGGGTGCTAGGGTACTATGGCTACACCTTC. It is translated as CASSQGGVLGYYGYTF.

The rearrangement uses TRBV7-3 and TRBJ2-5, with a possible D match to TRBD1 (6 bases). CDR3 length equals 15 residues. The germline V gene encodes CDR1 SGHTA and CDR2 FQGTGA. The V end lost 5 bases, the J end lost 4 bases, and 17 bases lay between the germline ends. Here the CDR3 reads CASSALGGLVETQYF. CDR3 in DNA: TGTGCCAGCAGCGCACTAGGGGGTCTTGTAGAGACCCAGTACTTC.

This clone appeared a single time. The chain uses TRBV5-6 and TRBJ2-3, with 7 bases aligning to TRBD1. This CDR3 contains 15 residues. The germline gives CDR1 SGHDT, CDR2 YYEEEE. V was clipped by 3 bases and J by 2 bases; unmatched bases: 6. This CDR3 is CASSYGTAITDTQYF. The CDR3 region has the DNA TGTGCCAGCAGCTATGGGACAGCAATCACAGATACGCAGTATTTT.

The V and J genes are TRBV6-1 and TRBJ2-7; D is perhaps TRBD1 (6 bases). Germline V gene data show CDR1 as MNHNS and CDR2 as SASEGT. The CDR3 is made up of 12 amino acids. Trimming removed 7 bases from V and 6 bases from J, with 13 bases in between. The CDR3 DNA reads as TGTGCCAGCACTCTTGACAGGAGCGAGCAGTACTTC. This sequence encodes CASTLDRSEQYF.

The CDR3 is CAWSYEDNTEAFF. As DNA, the CDR3 is TGTGCCTGGAGTTATGAGGATAACACTGAAGCTTTCTTT. The V and J genes are TRBV30 and TRBJ1-1; D is unclear. Germline V gene sequence: CDR1 GTSNPN, CDR2 SVGIG (reference sequence). This CDR3 is built from 13 residues. Trimming removed 2 bases at V and 2 bases at J, with 9 bases between.

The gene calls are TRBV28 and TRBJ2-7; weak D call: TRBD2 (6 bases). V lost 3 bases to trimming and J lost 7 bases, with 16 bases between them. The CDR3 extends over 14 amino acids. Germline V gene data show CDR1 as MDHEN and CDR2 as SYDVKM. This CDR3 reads CASSFSGLLFEQYF. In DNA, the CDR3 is TGTGCCAGCAGTTTTTCGGGACTGCTGTTTGAGCAGTACTTC.

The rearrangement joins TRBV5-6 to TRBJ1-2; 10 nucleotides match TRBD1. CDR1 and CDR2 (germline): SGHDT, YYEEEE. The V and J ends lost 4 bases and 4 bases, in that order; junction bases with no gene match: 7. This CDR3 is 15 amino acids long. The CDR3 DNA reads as TGTGCCAGCAGCGGCCGGGACAGGGGACCCTATGGCTACACCTTC. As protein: CASSGRDRGPYGYTF.